The 22 T cell receptor beta chains below come from one sample, sequenced in a study of cytomegalovirus exposure and HLA in healthy donors (dated by TCRdb to 2017 to 2019). Libraries came from the immunoSEQ multiplex PCR assay. For the multiplex PCR, a mixture combining 60 forward primers for TCR Vbeta segments and 13 reverse primers for TCR Jbeta segments was used. The clones in this table, taken by TCRdb from immuneACCESS, are in-frame only. Not every clone is retained; where verified, under half of the shortfall comes from an unresolved V gene, and the cause of the rest is unknown. Within this sample are roughly 120,000 clones, with approximately 72% of them counted one time only. The ten most abundant clones make up approximately 30% of the sample. The sequenced material came from PBMCs. The receptors derive from a man aged 55-75 years in good health and CMV-seropositive.

The genes are TRBV28 and TRBJ2-7; D not certain. V gave up 2 bases and J gave up 1 base, with 12 bases separating them. This CDR3 comprises 15 residues. Per germline, CDR1 MDHEN and CDR2 SYDVKM. CDR3 residues: CASSLGPRGSYEQYF. Written as DNA, the CDR3 is TGTGCCAGCAGTTTAGGCCCCCGCGGTTCCTACGAGCAGTACTTC.

The genes are TRBV7-3 and TRBJ2-1, with 9 bases identical to TRBD1. This CDR3 comprises 18 residues. The ends lost 4 bases at V and 8 bases at J; junction bases unmatched: 18. The germline CDR1 and CDR2 sequences are SGHTA and FQGTGA. In nucleotides, the CDR3 is TGTGCCAGCAGCTCGGGGACAGGGTTTGGCGGGCCCCGTCATGAGCAGTTCTTC. Its protein product is CASSSGTGFGGPRHEQFF.

CDR3 in DNA: TGTGCCAGCATGTGGACAGGGACGAATGAAAAACTGTTTTTT. This gives the protein CASMWTGTNEKLFF. V gene TRBV28 combines with J gene TRBJ1-4; 8 positions agree with TRBD1. CDR3 length equals 14 residues. In germline, CDR1 is MDHEN, CDR2 SYDVKM. J gave up 5 bases and V 7 bases, and 6 bases lay outside the gene matches.

The V gene is TRBV9, the J gene TRBJ2-7; TRBD1 matches 9 bases. Trimming removed 4 bases from V and 0 bases from J; junction bases left unmatched: 2. The germline V gene has CDR1 SGDLS and CDR2 YYNGEE. CDR3 length: 14 amino acids. The CDR3 region has the DNA TGTGCCAGCAGCTCGGGACAGGGCTCCTACGAGCAGTACTTC. It codes for CASSSGQGSYEQYF.

The chain has TRBV19 and TRBJ2-3; possible D gene TRBD2, 6 bases. Trimming cost V 0 bases and J 4 bases, with 8 bases left between them. The CDR3 extends over 14 amino acids. Germline values: CDR1 LNHDA, CDR2 SQIVND (reference sequence). In DNA, the CDR3 is TGTGCCAGTAGTATAGAGACGGGGGCAGATACGCAGTATTTT. As protein: CASSIETGADTQYF.

This clone occurred once. The CDR3 region has the DNA TGTGCCATCAGTGGGACAGGGAACTACGAGCAGTACTTC. It is translated as CAISGTGNYEQYF. The chain is built from TRBV10-3 and TRBJ2-7; 8 positions agree with TRBD1. Germline V gene lookup returns CDR1 ENHRY and CDR2 SYGVKD. The CDR3 sequence is 13 residues long. V gave up 4 bases and J gave up 3 bases; unmatched junction bases: 2.

CDR3 DNA sequence: TGCGCCAGCAGTGAGTCAACACAGGCCCTTTATGGCTACACCTTC. Amino acids: CASSESTQALYGYTF. The chain couples TRBV10-2 to TRBJ1-2; a weak D match, TRBD1 (5 bases). Germline lookup yields CDR1 WSHSY and CDR2 SAAADI. V was pared by 0 bases and J by 5 bases, with 13 bases between. The length of the CDR3 is 15 residues.

J is TRBJ1-2 and V is TRBV28; 7 positions agree with TRBD1. This CDR3 has 14 amino acids. V dropped 4 bases and J dropped 2; count of bases not matched to a gene: 4. Germline CDR1 MDHEN, CDR2 SYDVKM. CDR3 nucleotide sequence: TGTGCCAGCAGTTCAGGGGGGCCGAACTATGGCTACACCTTC. As protein: CASSSGGPNYGYTF.

The chain couples TRBV7-9 to TRBJ2-5, with 10 bases aligning to TRBD1. Trimming took 5 bases from V and 5 from J; bases not matched to a gene: 14. This CDR3 has 17 amino acids. Per the germline V gene, CDR1 is SEHNR and CDR2 is FQNEAQ (reference sequence). The CDR3 spells CASSQTPGTGEVETQYF. DNA of the CDR3: TGTGCCAGCAGCCAAACCCCCGGGACAGGGGAGGTGGAGACCCAGTACTTC.

The genes are TRBV9 and TRBJ1-2; D is possibly TRBD1 (6 bases). V lost 4 bases and J lost 4, with 20 bases in between. This CDR3 has 16 amino acids. Germline V gives CDR1 SGDLS, CDR2 YYNGEE. CDR3 bases: TGTGCCAGCAGCCCCCGGGGGAGGGGGGATCGCTATGGCTACACCTTC. Encoded protein: CASSPRGRGDRYGYTF.

This rearrangement joins TRBV27 to TRBJ2-2; D uncertain. CDR1 is MNHEY, CDR2 SMNVEV, per germline (reference sequence). The V and J ends lost 3 bases and 0 bases respectively, with 11 bases between them. CDR3 length equals 16 residues. DNA for the CDR3: TGTGCCAGCAGTTTCAACGCGATACCGAACACCGGGGAGCTGTTTTTT. Translated, it gives CASSFNAIPNTGELFF.

The chain employs TRBV11-2 and TRBJ2-7; TRBD2 matches at 7 bases. The ends lost 2 bases at V and 0 bases at J; junction bases unmatched: 4. The germline CDR1 and CDR2 sequences are SGHAT and FQNNGV. The CDR3 has 15 residues. The CDR3 bases are TGTGCCAGCAGCTTATACAGCGGGAACTCCTACGAGCAGTACTTC. Protein sequence: CASSLYSGNSYEQYF.

This clone was detected only once. The rearrangement joins TRBV7-2 to TRBJ1-1, with a possible D match to TRBD1 (5 bases). Per germline, CDR1 SGHTA and CDR2 FQGNSA. V shed 5 bases and J shed 2 bases, with 15 bases lying between them. This CDR3 comprises 15 residues. The CDR3 sequence is CASSLYRGSNTEAFF. DNA for the CDR3: TGTGCCAGCAGCCTCTATAGGGGCTCAAACACTGAAGCTTTCTTT.

The chain has TRBV11-2 and TRBJ1-2; D is undetermined. V was cut by 0 bases and J by 0 bases, with 8 bases left in between. The CDR3 loop spans 15 amino acids. Germline-derived CDR1 and CDR2 are SGHAT and FQNNGV. The CDR3 DNA reads as TGTGCCAGCAGCTTAGACAGACAATCTAACTATGGCTACACCTTC. Residues: CASSLDRQSNYGYTF.

This chain connects TRBV28 to TRBJ1-5; TRBD1 might be the D (5 bases). V lost 1 base to trimming and J lost 4 bases, with 11 bases between them. CDR1 and CDR2 (germline): MDHEN, SYDVKM. The CDR3 is made up of 15 amino acids. The CDR3 region is CASSLLGRGNQPQHF. CDR3 DNA sequence: TGTGCCAGCAGTTTATTGGGGCGTGGGAATCAGCCCCAGCATTTT.

J is TRBJ2-3 and V is TRBV5-1; 10 bases fit TRBD2. Per germline, CDR1 SGHRS and CDR2 YFSETQ. V gave up 2 bases and J gave up 0 bases; unmatched junction bases: 6. The CDR3 loop spans 17 amino acids. CDR3 DNA: TGCGCCAGCAGCTTCCTGACTAGCGGGTCTAGCACAGATACGCAGTATTTT. It is translated as CASSFLTSGSSTDTQYF.

This chain links TRBV29-1 with TRBJ1-1, with a tentative D call TRBD1 (5 bases). Germline-derived CDR1 and CDR2 are SQVTM and ANQGSEA. CDR3 length: 13 residues. The V end was cut by 4 bases, the J end by 6 bases, with 15 bases between. The chain's CDR3 is CSVVRGRDSEAFF. Here the CDR3 DNA reads TGCAGCGTTGTAAGGGGCAGGGACTCTGAAGCTTTCTTT.

This clone appeared once. The chain couples TRBV6-6 to TRBJ2-2; no definite D call. V was trimmed by 0 bases and J by 4 bases, leaving 6 bases between them. CDR3 size: 14 residues. Germline CDR1 and CDR2: MNHNY and SVGAGI (reference sequence). In DNA form, the CDR3 reads TGTGCCAGCAGTTACTCCTCGCGCACCGGGGAGCTGTTTTTT. Translation: CASSYSSRTGELFF.

The chain joins TRBV7-2 to TRBJ1-4; possibly TRBD1 for D (5 bases). This CDR3 comprises 17 residues. The germline CDR1 and CDR2 sequences are SGHTA and FQGNSA. Trimming removed 2 bases from V and 3 bases from J, with 16 bases in between. Here the CDR3 reads CASSLTPQGVANEKLFF. The CDR3 DNA reads TGTGCCAGCAGCTTAACCCCCCAAGGGGTTGCTAATGAAAAACTGTTTTTT.

The chain combines TRBV7-3 with TRBJ2-7, with D possibly TRBD2 on 5 matching bases. The V gene's germline CDR1 is SGHTA and CDR2 FQGTGA. The CDR3 totals 13 residues. The germline V and J ends were trimmed by 3 bases and 0 bases, with 6 bases remaining between them. CDR3 in DNA: TGTGCCAGCAGCTTTAGCGACTCCTACGAGCAGTACTTC. It specifies CASSFSDSYEQYF.

The chain combines TRBV7-9 with TRBJ2-1; TRBD2 matches 13 bases. Germline assignment: CDR1 SEHNR and CDR2 FQNEAQ (reference sequence). This CDR3 comprises 17 residues. With 5 bases clipped from V and 7 bases from J, the junction kept 11 bases outside the gene matches. The CDR3 DNA is TGTGCCAGCAGCAGACGGGCCGGGACTAGCGGGGTGAATGAGCAGTTCTTC. It specifies CASSRRAGTSGVNEQFF.

The chain uses TRBV5-1 and TRBJ1-2, with D tentatively TRBD1 (5 bases). This CDR3 has 16 residues. CDR1 and CDR2 (germline): SGHRS, YFSETQ. Trimming stripped 6 bases from V and 0 bases from J, with 18 bases between. The CDR3, as DNA: TGCGCCAGCACCCCGGGGGAGGTAGTGTCTAACTATGGCTACACCTTC. Translation: CASTPGEVVSNYGYTF.